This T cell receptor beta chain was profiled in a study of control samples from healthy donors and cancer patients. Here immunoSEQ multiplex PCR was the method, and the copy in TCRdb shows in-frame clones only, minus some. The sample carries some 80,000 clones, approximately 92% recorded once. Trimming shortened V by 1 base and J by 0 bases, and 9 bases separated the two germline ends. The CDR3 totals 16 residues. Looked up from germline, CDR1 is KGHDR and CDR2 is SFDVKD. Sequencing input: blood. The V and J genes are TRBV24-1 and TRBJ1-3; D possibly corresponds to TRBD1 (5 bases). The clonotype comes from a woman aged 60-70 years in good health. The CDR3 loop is CATSDLTGLSGNTIYF. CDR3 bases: TGTGCCACCAGTGATTTAACGGGACTCTCTGGAAACACCATATATTTT.